The sequence of this T cell receptor (beta chain) was determined in a study of cytomegalovirus exposure and HLA in healthy donors (dated by TCRdb to the late 2010s). Some background on the complete study: According to a later analysis, the roughly 120 validation repertoires were produced on the same platform as the 666 repertoires of the first cohort. In addition to the first cohort of several hundred subjects, a separate validation cohort of approximately 130 different subjects was used. The aim of the study was to test whether cataloging public T cell receptors could identify signatures of past pathogen exposure. To predict cytomegalovirus infection status, the study combined high-throughput TCR immunosequencing, statistical association of individual TCRs with disease status, and machine learning.

The library was built by means of the immunoSEQ multiplex PCR assay. The study's own analysis went as follows. A statistical classification framework was built for diagnosing cytomegalovirus status from the catalog of TCR beta chain sequences. TCRdb's version of the immuneACCESS table is confined to in-frame rearrangements and falls short of the full clone set. An unresolved V gene accounts for under half of the shortfall where checked; the remainder is of unknown origin. From that table come the V and J calls and clone size; the DNA was used to work out D and trimming. The sample table lists roughly 150,000 clones, 85% to 90% of them with a count of one. The ten most abundant clones make up about 3% of the sample. The germline V gene yields SNHLY for CDR1 and FYNNEI for CDR2. The CDR3 goes from the cysteine to the phenylalanine over 16 residues. This entry keeps only the CDR3 DNA: 48 bases, framed from base 1. The germline V and J ends show losses of 8 bases and 2 bases respectively, and no gene match explains 14 bases of the junction.

Points the paper makes about the study in general: Most TCR sequences were seen in very few donors, while some public TCRs were found in many individuals. The classifier was reported to diagnose cytomegalovirus status with high specificity and sensitivity in both the original and validation cohorts. A later analysis found that TCRs clustered in the first cohort also tended to co-occur in the 100 to 150 validation repertoires, with about 94% of cluster scores above 0. All 120 or so repertoires were used to score co-occurrence in the validation cohort in a later analysis, because that analysis had no HLA typing for the cohort. The study listed 164 TCR beta chains as associated with cytomegalovirus. It was suggested by the authors that the approach could potentially be generalized to other disease states and immunological phenotypes. In vitro tests confirmed that a few of the cytomegalovirus-associated TCR beta chains recognize cytomegalovirus antigens.

Donors formed part of the validation cohort, which comprised about 130 subjects and was distinct from the first cohort of roughly 600 subjects. Comments on this clone: The specificity of this receptor is unknown. The record has no base qualities; no much larger clone is one base away.

Specimen: PBMCs. This chain joins TRBV2 to TRBJ2-5, with 7 middle bases fitting TRBD2. The source is a woman between 18 and 29 years old in good health and CMV-seropositive. DNA sequence: TGTGCCAGCCTAAAGCTAGCGGAGCGGACACAAGAGACCCAGTACTTC. This codes for CASLKLAERTQETQYF.